This is a list of T cell receptor beta chains from one sample in a study of regulatory T cells in long-lasting Graves disease. Using its own MiXCR run on the multiplex PCR reads, TCRdb lists one record per CDR3 protein. The table shows 410,000 or so distinct CDR3 sequences, with about 16% occurring only once. These data also formed part of another study, on T cells in Graves' hyperthyroidism and ophthalmopathy.

The sequences come from peripheral blood mononuclear cells (PBMCs), collected at new diagnosis, from a patient treated with antithyroid drugs. These receptors came from a woman in her thirties with Graves disease. Both conserved end residues are part of each CDR3. A D gene is named only where the DNA matches it firmly. Rows give clone size only sometimes, using once, few, many, or a class for an expanded clone.

-,TRBJ1-5,-,TRBV5-1,TGCGCCAGCACCCTATATCGCGATAGCAATCAGCCCCAGCATTTT,CASTLYRDSNQPQHF
-,TRBJ1-3,-,TRBV7-2,TGTGCCAGCAGCCGGGAGGATAGCTCTGGAAACACCATATATTTT,CASSREDSSGNTIYF
-,TRBJ2-3,many,TRBV24-1,TGTGCCACCAGTAGCAGCCGTGGTAGAATCGGCACAGATACGCAGTATTTT,CATSSSRGRIGTDTQYF
-,TRBJ1-1,many,TRBV18,TGTGCCAGCTCCCACCAGAGATTAGGGGTTCCGGACACTGAAGCTTTCTTT,CASSHQRLGVPDTEAFF
-,TRBJ1-1,-,TRBV11-2,-,CASSFYICSAPTGAFGTEAFF
-,TRBJ2-3,-,TRBV4-1,TGCGCCAGCAGCCAAAGGTTAGAAGCAGCAGATACGCAGTATTTT,CASSQRLEAADTQYF
-,TRBJ1-1,many,TRBV30,TGTGCCTGGAGTAGAGGAGGGAAAACTGAAGCTTTCTTT,CAWSRGGKTEAFF
-,TRBJ2-2,few,TRBV9,TGTGCCAGCAGCGTAGGTAACACCGGGGAGCTGTTTTTT,CASSVGNTGELFF
-,TRBJ1-6,few,TRBV5-8,TGTGCCAGCAGCTTGGCGACAGGCTCCTATAATTCACCCCTCCACTTT,CASSLATGSYNSPLHF
-,TRBJ1-4,few,TRBV29-1,TGCAGCGCCGCTATTGGCACTAATGAAAAACTGTTTTTT,CSAAIGTNEKLFF
-,TRBJ1-1,-,TRBV10-2,TGCGCCGGCAGGGAGGTGCGGGCAGGGAAGGCTTTCTTT,CAGREVRAGKAFF
-,TRBJ2-2,few,TRBV20-1,TGCAGTGCACCCAACCCGGGGAACACCGGGGAGCTGTTTTTT,CSAPNPGNTGELFF
TRBD2,TRBJ2-1,few,TRBV25-1,TGTGCCAGCAGTGATTTGCGGGAGATCGGCAATGAGCAGTTCTTC,CASSDLREIGNEQFF
-,TRBJ2-2,-,TRBV27,TGTGCCAGGGCCCTAGCGCACACCGGGGAGCTGTTTTTT,CARALAHTGELFF
TRBD2,TRBJ2-6,-,TRBV6-2/TRBV6-3,TGTGCCAGCAGTTATGGGCCTAGCGGGAGCTCTGGGGCCAACGTCCTGACTTTC,CASSYGPSGSSGANVLTF
TRBD1,TRBJ2-6,few,TRBV5-1,TGCGCCAGCAAAGGACAGGAGTCTGGGGCCAACGTCCTGACTTTC,CASKGQESGANVLTF
-,TRBJ2-2,-,TRBV19,TGTGCCAGTAGTCCCCCTCGGGCGGGTAGTTCGGGATGGACGAACACCGGGGAGCTGTTTTTT,CASSPPRAGSSGWTNTGELFF
-,TRBJ1-3,-,TRBV19,TGTGCCAGTAGTATTAGCGGGAGTACTGGAAACACCATATATTTT,CASSISGSTGNTIYF
TRBD1,TRBJ2-1,many,TRBV7-3,TGTGCCAGCAGCCCCGGGACAGGGTACAATGAGCAGTTCTTC,CASSPGTGYNEQFF
TRBD1,TRBJ2-3,-,TRBV24-1,TGTGCCACCAAAGGGACAGTGACCGATACGCAGTATTTT,CATKGTVTDTQYF
TRBD2,TRBJ2-7,many,TRBV5-1,TGCGCCAGCGGCAGCGGGAGCTACGAGCAGTACTTC,CASGSGSYEQYF
TRBD2,TRBJ2-1,-,TRBV7-2,TGTGCCAGCAGTTGGGACACCGGGACTAGCGGGAGAGGGGGCAATGAGCAGTTCTTC,CASSWDTGTSGRGGNEQFF
TRBD2,TRBJ2-1,many,TRBV13,TGTGCCAGCAGCCAAGGACTAGCGGGAGGAAATGAGCAGTTCTTC,CASSQGLAGGNEQFF
-,TRBJ2-2,many,TRBV5-1,TGCGCCAGCAGCTTGGAAGGTCTTGGAGGGGAGCTGTTTTTT,CASSLEGLGGELFF
-,TRBJ1-1,many,TRBV28,TGTGCCAGCACCATCCAGGGGAACACTGAAGCTTTCTTT,CASTIQGNTEAFF
TRBD2,TRBJ2-1,many,TRBV11-2,TGTGCCAGCAGCTCGGCCGGGACTAGCTACAATGAGCAGTTCTTC,CASSSAGTSYNEQFF
-,TRBJ1-5,many,TRBV6-5,TGTGCCAGCAGTTACTCGACGGGGGATAGTCAGCCCCAGCATTTT,CASSYSTGDSQPQHF
TRBD2,TRBJ2-1,few,TRBV20-1,TGCAGTGCTAGATCGACTAGCGGGGAGCCCAAGGGGCAGTTCTTC,CSARSTSGEPKGQFF
-,TRBJ1-2,many,TRBV4-1,TGCGCCAGCAGCCAAGATCTGGGAGCTAACTATGGCTACACCTTC,CASSQDLGANYGYTF
-,TRBJ2-7,-,TRBV7-9,TGTGCCAGCAGCTTAGCGAGGAGGCCGACCTACGAGCCGTACTTC,CASSLARRPTYEPYF
-,TRBJ2-1,few,TRBV14,TGTGCCAGCAGCCAAGTTGGGGGTGCAGCCTCCTACAATGAGCAGTTCTTC,CASSQVGGAASYNEQFF
TRBD1,TRBJ2-7,many,TRBV12-3/TRBV12-4,TGTGCCAGCAGTTTAGAGACAGGGTCTCCCTACGAGCAGTACTTC,CASSLETGSPYEQYF
-,TRBJ2-5,few,TRBV29-1,TGCAGCGTTGCCCTACCGACAGGCTTCCAAGAGACCCAGTACTTC,CSVALPTGFQETQYF
-,TRBJ1-2,few,TRBV19,TGTGCCAGTAGTACCCCCCCGGGCGGAAACTATGGCTACACCTTC,CASSTPPGGNYGYTF
TRBD2,TRBJ2-1,many,TRBV5-8,TGTGCCAGCAGCGAGACTAGCGGGAGTAGAATTGAGCAGTTCTTC,CASSETSGSRIEQFF
-,TRBJ1-4,-,TRBV29-1,TGCAGCGTTGAGGCGGGGGCAACTAATGAAAAACTGTTTTTT,CSVEAGATNEKLFF
TRBD2,TRBJ2-5,-,TRBV6-1,TGTGCCAGCACCTGGACTAGCGCTAACCAAGAGACCCAGTACTTC,CASTWTSANQETQYF
TRBD2,TRBJ2-2,-,TRBV20-1,TGCAGTGCGAGTAGCGGGACTTTGACCGGGGAGCTGTTTTTT,CSASSGTLTGELFF
-,TRBJ2-5,many,TRBV11-2,TGTGCCAGCAGCTTAGAGGACGCCTGGCAAGAGACCCAGTACTTC,CASSLEDAWQETQYF
-,TRBJ2-1,many,TRBV18,TGTGCCAGCTCACCGACATCTACGTCTAACAATGAGCAGTTCTTC,CASSPTSTSNNEQFF
TRBD1,TRBJ2-5,-,TRBV6-1,TGTGCCAGCACAGAACCAGGGGGAGAGACCCAGTACTTC,CASTEPGGETQYF
-,TRBJ2-5,medium-sized,TRBV20-1,TGCAGTGCTAGTGGTGAGGCGGGGACAGCCATGATCCAAGAGACCCAGTACTTC,CSASGEAGTAMIQETQYF
-,TRBJ1-5,few,TRBV20-1,TGCAGTGTTAGAGATTACCAGGATAGCAATCAGCCCCAGCATTTT,CSVRDYQDSNQPQHF